The T cell receptor beta chain described here comes from a study of a mutant IDH1 vaccine in newly diagnosed glioma (dated by TCRdb to about 2021). As for the study more broadly: Vaccination was initiated 4-6 weeks after radiotherapy alone, or concurrently with temozolomide cycles in the chemotherapy-containing groups. Of the roughly 31 treated patients, approximately 62% were male and around 40% were female, and the mean age was around 40 years. Prior to enrollment, patients had been given standard therapy consisting of radiotherapy alone, temozolomide alone, or radiochemotherapy with temozolomide, with the combination given to most patients. The week-35 safety follow-up was designated visit V12, and the week-47 end of study was designated visit V13. Peripheral blood samples were drawn at six visits, namely V03 (baseline), V05, V07, V10, V12 and V13. Longitudinal TCRB deep sequencing was done for about two dozen treated patients, wherever samples were available for exploratory analyses.

The protocol used for the library was the immunoSEQ multiplex PCR assay. Following the manufacturer's protocol, the hsTCRB Kit was used to amplify rearranged TCR beta chain sequences. An Illumina MiSeq was used to sequence the TCRB libraries. As for the original processing: The proprietary platform of the kit vendor was used for demultiplexing, trimming and gene mapping. The table comes from immuneACCESS by way of TCRdb, which keeps in-frame sequences with V and J called. Part of the clones is missing from these tables; in studies checked, under half for an unresolved V gene and the rest for unknown reasons. Clone size and V and J calls were adopted from that table, with D and trimming inferred from the DNA. For this sample the table gives 8,500 to 14,000 clones, of which about four fifths were detected only once. The ten largest make up roughly 18% of the sample. Interpreted using the paper, the time point label stands for: week 47, end of study. Every vaccine dose consisted of 300 ug of a 20-mer mutant IDH1 peptide in Montanide, administered subcutaneously together with topical imiquimod. Patients received eight vaccinations in weeks 1, 3, 5, 7, 11, 15, 19 and 23, corresponding to visits V03 through V10. Newly diagnosed WHO grade 3 or 4 IDH1-mutant astrocytomas showing loss of nuclear ATRX were present in the donors. The samples were drawn from NOA16, a multicentre, single-arm, open-label phase I trial in Germany that tested a mutant IDH1 peptide vaccine in humans for the first time. Genomic DNA for TCRB sequencing was isolated from EDTA blood with the DNeasy Blood and Tissue Kit.

Unmatched junction bases come to 6, with V trimmed by 0 bases and J by 4 bases. From the cysteine through the phenylalanine, the CDR3 covers 15 amino acids. CDR3 DNA is the only sequence kept; it has 45 bases, read in frame from the first base. CDR1 SGDLS and CDR2 YYNGEE are derived from the germline V gene. Beyond this particular receptor, the publication reports: According to the authors, sample limitations meant that analyses of patient blood samples could not be reproduced. Immune responses induced by the vaccine were seen in 90% to 95% of patients across multiple MHC alleles. Pseudoprogression appeared unrelated to alterations in the top peripheral T cell clonotypes detected by TCRB sequencing. Availability determined which PBMC samples were chosen for TCRB deep sequencing.

As regards this clone: The target of this receptor is not known. Base qualities were left out, and no much larger clone turns up one base away.

The sequence came from a man younger than 40 with glioma. This chain is built from TRBV9 and TRBJ1-2, with 7 middle bases fitting TRBD1. The input for sequencing was PBMCs, taken from a glioma patient whose treatment included an IDH1 peptide vaccine. The nucleotides read TGTGCCAGCAGCGTAGGCGGACAGGTCGCCTATGGCTACACCTTC. It translates to CASSVGGQVAYGYTF. Reference TRBV9 and TRBJ1-2 genes cover what lies past the CDR3, so the full variable domain is DSGVTQTPKHLITATGQRVTLRCSPRSGDLSVYWYQQSLDQGLQFLIQYYNGEERAKGNILERFSAQQFPDLHSELNLSSLELGDSALYFCASSVGGQVAYGYTFGSGTRLTVV.